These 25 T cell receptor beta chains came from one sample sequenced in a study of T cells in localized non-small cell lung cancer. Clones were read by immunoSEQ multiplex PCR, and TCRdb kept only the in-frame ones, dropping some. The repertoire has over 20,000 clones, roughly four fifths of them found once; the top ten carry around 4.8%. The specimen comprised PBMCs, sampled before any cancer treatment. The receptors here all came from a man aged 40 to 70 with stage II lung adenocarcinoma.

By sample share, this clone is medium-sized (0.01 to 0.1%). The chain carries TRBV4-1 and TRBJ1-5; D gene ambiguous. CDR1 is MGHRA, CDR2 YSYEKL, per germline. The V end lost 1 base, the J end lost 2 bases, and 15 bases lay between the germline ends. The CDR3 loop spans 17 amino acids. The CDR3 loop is CASSQVDLGFGNQPQHF. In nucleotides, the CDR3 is TGCGCCAGCAGCCAAGTTGACCTTGGGTTTGGCAATCAGCCCCAGCATTTT.

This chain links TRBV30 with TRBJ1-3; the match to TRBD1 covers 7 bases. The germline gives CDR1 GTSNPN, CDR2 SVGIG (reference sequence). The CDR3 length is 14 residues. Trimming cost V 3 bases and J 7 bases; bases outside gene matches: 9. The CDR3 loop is CAWREGGSRNTIYF. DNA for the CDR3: TGTGCCTGGAGAGAAGGGGGCTCACGGAACACCATATATTTT.

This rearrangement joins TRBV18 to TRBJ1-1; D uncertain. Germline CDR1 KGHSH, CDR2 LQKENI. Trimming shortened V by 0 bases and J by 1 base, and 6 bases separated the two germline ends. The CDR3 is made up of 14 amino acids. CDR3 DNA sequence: TGTGCCAGCTCACCACCTCCAGGGAACACTGAAGCTTTCTTT. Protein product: CASSPPPGNTEAFF.

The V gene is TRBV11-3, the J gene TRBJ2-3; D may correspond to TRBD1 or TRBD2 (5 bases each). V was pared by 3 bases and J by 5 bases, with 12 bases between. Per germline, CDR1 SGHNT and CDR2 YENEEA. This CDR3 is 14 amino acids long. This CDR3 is CASSFGGGLDTQYF. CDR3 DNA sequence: TGTGCCAGCAGCTTTGGGGGTGGATTAGATACGCAGTATTTT.

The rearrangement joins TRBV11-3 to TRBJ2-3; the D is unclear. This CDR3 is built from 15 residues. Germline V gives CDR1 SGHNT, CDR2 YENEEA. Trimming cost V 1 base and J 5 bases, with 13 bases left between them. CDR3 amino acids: CASSLVWSVVDTQYF. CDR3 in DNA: TGTGCCAGCAGCTTAGTCTGGAGCGTGGTAGATACGCAGTATTTT.

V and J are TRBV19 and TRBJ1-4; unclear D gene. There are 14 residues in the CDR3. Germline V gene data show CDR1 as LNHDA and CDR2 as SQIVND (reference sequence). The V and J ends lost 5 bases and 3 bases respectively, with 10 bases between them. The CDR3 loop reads CASSSGRANEKLFF. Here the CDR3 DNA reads TGTGCCAGTAGTTCGGGGAGAGCTAATGAAAAACTGTTTTTT.

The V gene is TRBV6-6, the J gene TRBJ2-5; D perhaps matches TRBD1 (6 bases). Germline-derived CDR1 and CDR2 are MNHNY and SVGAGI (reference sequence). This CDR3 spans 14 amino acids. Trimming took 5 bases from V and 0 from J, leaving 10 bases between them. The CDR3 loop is CASSKDSNQETQYF. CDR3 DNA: TGTGCCAGCAGTAAGGACAGCAACCAAGAGACCCAGTACTTC.

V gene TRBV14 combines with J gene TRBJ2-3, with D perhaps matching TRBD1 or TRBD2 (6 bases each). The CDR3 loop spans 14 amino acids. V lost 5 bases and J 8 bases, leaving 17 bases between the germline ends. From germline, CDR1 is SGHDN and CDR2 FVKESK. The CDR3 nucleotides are TGTGCCAGCAGCGCGGGTGCGAGGGGGGCTACGCAGTATTTT. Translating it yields CASSAGARGATQYF.

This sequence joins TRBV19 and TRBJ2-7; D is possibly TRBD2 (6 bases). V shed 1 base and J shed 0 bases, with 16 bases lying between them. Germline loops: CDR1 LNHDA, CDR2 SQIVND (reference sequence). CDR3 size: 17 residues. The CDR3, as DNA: TGTGCCAGTAGTATAGGGGGCGGTGGAGGGAGCTCCTACGAGCAGTACTTC. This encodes CASSIGGGGGSSYEQYF.

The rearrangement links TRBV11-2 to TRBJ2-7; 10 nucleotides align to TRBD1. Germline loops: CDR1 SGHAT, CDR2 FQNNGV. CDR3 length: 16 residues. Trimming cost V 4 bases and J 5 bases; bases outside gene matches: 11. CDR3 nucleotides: TGTGCCAGCAGCTCCCTTCGGGGGACAGGGGTCCACGAGCAGTACTTC. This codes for CASSSLRGTGVHEQYF. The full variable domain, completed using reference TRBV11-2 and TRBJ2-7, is EAGVAQSPRYKIIEKRQSVAFWCNPISGHATLYWYQQILGQGPKLLIQFQNNGVVDDSQLPKDRFSAERLKGVDSTLKIQPAKLEDSAVYLCASSSLRGTGVHEQYFGPGTRLTVT.

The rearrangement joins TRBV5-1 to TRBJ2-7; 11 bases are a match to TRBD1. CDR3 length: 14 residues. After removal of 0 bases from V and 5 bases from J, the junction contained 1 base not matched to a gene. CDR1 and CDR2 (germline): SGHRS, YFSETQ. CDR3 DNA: TGCGCCAGCAGCTTGGGGACAGGGGGCAACGAGCAGTACTTC. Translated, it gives CASSLGTGGNEQYF.

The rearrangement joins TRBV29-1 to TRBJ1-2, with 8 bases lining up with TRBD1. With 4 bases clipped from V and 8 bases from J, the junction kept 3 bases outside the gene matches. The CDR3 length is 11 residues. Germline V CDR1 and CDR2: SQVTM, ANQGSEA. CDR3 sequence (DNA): TGCAGCGTTGGTGCAGGGGGCGGCTACACCTTC. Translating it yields CSVGAGGGYTF. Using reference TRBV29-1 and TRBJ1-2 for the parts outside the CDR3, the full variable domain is SAVISQKPSRDICQRGTSLTIQCQVDSQVTMMFWYRQQPGQSLTLIATANQGSEATYESGFVIDKFPISRPNLTFSTLTVSNMSPEDSSIYLCSVGAGGGYTFGSGTRLTVV.

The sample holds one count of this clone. The CDR3 loop reads CASSLEGAQGYGYTF. The CDR3 nucleotides read TGTGCCAGCAGTTTAGAGGGGGCGCAAGGCTATGGCTACACCTTC. The chain recombines TRBV27 with TRBJ1-2; 7 bases agree with TRBD1. The V segment lost 2 bases and the J segment 4 bases; nucleotides outside the gene matches: 7. CDR3 length: 15 amino acids. The V gene's germline CDR1 is MNHEY and CDR2 SMNVEV (reference sequence).

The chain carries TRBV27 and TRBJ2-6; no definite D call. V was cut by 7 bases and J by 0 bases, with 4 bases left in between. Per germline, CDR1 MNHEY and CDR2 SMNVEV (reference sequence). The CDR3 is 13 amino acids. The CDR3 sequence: CASTSSGANVLTF. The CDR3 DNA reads TGTGCCAGCACCTCCTCTGGGGCCAACGTCCTGACTTTC.

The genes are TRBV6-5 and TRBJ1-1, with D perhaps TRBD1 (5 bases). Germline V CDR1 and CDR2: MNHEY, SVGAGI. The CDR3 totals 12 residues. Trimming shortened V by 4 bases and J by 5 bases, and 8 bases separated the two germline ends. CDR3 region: CASSFRGTEAFF. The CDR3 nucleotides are TGTGCCAGCAGTTTTCGGGGGACTGAAGCTTTCTTT.

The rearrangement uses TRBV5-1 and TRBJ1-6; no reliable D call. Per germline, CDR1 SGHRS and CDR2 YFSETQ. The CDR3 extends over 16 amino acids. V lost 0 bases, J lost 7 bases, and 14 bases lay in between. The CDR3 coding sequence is TGCGCCAGCAGCTTGGGGGGTGGTCAGTCCAATTCACCCCTCCACTTT. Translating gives CASSLGGGQSNSPLHF. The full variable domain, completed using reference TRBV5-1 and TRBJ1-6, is KAGVTQTPRYLIKTRGQQVTLSCSPISGHRSVSWYQQTPGQGLQFLFEYFSETQRNKGNFPGRFSGRQFSNSRSEMNVSTLELGDSALYLCASSLGGGQSNSPLHFGNGTRLTVT.

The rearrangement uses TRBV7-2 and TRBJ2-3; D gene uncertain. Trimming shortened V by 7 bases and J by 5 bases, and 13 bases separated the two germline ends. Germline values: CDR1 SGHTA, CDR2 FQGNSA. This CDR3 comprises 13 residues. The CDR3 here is CASTIRVGDTQYF. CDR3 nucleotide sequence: TGTGCCAGCACAATTAGAGTGGGAGATACGCAGTATTTT.

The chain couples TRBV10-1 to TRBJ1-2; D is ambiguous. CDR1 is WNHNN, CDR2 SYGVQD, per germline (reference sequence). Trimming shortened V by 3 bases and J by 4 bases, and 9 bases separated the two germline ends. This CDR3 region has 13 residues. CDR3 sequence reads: CASSESGSYGYTF. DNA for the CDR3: TGCGCCAGCAGTGAATCCGGCAGCTATGGCTACACCTTC.

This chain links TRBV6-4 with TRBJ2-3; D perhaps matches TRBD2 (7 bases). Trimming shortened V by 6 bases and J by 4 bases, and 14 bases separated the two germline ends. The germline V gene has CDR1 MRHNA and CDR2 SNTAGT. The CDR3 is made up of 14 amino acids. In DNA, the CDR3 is TGTGCCAGCAGCCCTGTAGGGGGGGCAGATACGCAGTATTTT. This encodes CASSPVGGADTQYF.

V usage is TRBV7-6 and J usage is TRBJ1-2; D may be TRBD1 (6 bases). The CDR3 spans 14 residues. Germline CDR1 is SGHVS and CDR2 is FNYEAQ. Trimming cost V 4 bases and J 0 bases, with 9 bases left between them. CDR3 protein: CASSSGVSNYGYTF. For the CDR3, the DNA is TGTGCCAGCAGCTCAGGGGTCTCTAACTATGGCTACACCTTC.

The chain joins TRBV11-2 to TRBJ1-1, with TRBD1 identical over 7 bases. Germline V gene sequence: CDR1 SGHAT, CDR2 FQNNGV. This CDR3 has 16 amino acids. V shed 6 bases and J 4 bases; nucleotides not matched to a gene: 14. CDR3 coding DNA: TGTGCCAGCAGACACCTCAGGGGGAGGACGGGCACTGAAGCTTTCTTT. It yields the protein CASRHLRGRTGTEAFF.

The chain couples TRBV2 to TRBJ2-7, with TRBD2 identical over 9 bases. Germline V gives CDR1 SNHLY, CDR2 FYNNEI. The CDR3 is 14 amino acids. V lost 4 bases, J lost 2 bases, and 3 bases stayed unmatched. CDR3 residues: CASSGLADTYEQYF. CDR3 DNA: TGTGCCAGCAGTGGACTAGCGGACACCTACGAGCAGTACTTC.

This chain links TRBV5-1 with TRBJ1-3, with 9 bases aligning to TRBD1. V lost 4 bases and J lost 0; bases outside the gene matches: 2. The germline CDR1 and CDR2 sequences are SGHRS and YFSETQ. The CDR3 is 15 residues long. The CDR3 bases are TGCGCCAGCAGCCGGGACAGGGTCTCTGGAAACACCATATATTTT. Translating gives CASSRDRVSGNTIYF.

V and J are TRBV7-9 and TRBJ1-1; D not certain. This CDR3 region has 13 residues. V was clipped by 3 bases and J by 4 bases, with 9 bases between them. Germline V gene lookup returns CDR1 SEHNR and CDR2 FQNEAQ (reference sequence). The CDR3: CASSFAVSTEAFF. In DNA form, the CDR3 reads TGTGCCAGCAGCTTTGCGGTTTCCACTGAAGCTTTCTTT.

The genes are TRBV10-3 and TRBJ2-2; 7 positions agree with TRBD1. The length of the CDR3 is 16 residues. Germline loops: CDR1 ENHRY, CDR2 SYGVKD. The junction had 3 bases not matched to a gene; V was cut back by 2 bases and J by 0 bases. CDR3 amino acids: CAISEQTGTNTGELFF. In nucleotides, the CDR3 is TGTGCCATCAGTGAGCAGACAGGGACGAACACCGGGGAGCTGTTTTTT.